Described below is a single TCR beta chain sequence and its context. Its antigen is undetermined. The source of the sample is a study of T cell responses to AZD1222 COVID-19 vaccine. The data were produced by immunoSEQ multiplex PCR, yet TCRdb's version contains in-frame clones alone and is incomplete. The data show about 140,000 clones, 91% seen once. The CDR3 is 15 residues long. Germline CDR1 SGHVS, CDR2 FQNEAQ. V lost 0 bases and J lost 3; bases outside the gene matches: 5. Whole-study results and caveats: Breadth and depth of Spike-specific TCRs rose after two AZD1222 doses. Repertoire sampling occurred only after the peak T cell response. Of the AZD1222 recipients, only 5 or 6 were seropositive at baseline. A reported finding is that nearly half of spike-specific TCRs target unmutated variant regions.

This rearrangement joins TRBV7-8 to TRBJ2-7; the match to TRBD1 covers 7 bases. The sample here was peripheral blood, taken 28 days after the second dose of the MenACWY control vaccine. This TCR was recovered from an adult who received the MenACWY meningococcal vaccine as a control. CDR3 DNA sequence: TGTGCCAGCAGCTTAGCGACAGGGATTCTCTACGAGCAGTACTTC. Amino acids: CASSLATGILYEQYF.